These 23 T cell receptor beta chains were all obtained from the same sample, sequenced in a study of PD-L1 blockade in urothelial cancer. Here immunoSEQ multiplex PCR was the method, and the copy in TCRdb shows in-frame clones only, minus some. The sample yields fewer than 75,000 clones, 84% seen once. The sequencing here drew on PBMCs, taken around atezolizumab (anti-PD-L1) treatment. These receptors were obtained from a man in his 70s with urothelial cancer.

This clone has just one count. The V call is TRBV29-1, the J call TRBJ2-3, with TRBD2 matching over 11 bases. This CDR3 is built from 17 residues. Germline CDR1 is SQVTM and CDR2 is ANQGSEA. J lost 4 bases, V lost 4 bases, and 13 bases had no gene match. The CDR3 bases are TGCAGCGTTGGGGGGGCTAGCGGGAGGTGGGGCGCAGATACGCAGTATTTT. It codes for CSVGGASGRWGADTQYF.

This chain uses TRBV9 with TRBJ2-2; TRBD1 aligns across 9 bases. CDR3 length: 17 amino acids. The junction had 9 bases not matched to a gene; V was cut back by 1 base and J by 5 bases. Germline lookup yields CDR1 SGDLS and CDR2 YYNGEE. In DNA form, the CDR3 reads TGTGCCAGCAGCGTACTACCGGGACAGGGTATGACCGGGGAGCTGTTTTTT. Amino acid sequence: CASSVLPGQGMTGELFF.

The chain links TRBV6-1 to TRBJ2-7, with 9 bases aligning to TRBD1. The trim removed 5 bases at V and 5 bases at J, leaving 4 bases unmatched. CDR1 is MNHNS, CDR2 SASEGT, per germline. The CDR3 is made up of 13 amino acids. CDR3 bases: TGTGCCAGCAGTCGACAGGGGGTGGACGAGCAGTACTTC. This sequence encodes CASSRQGVDEQYF.

The chain carries TRBV11-1 and TRBJ2-3, with D perhaps TRBD2 (5 bases). The germline V gene encodes CDR1 SGHAT and CDR2 FQDESV (reference sequence). This CDR3 has 14 amino acids. V dropped 3 bases and J dropped 2 bases, with 9 bases sitting between them. The CDR3, as DNA: TGTGCCAGCAGCTTTAGACTAACCACAGATACGCAGTATTTT. This sequence encodes CASSFRLTTDTQYF.

The V call is TRBV27, the J call TRBJ2-1; 9 nucleotides align to TRBD2. This CDR3 is 13 amino acids long. V lost 3 bases, J lost 9 bases, and 3 bases stayed unmatched. Germline V gene data show CDR1 as MNHEY and CDR2 as SMNVEV (reference sequence). CDR3 loop: CASSFSGRIEQFF. The DNA of the CDR3 is TGTGCCAGCAGTTTTAGCGGGAGAATTGAGCAGTTCTTC.

The J gene is TRBJ1-4, the V gene TRBV7-9, with TRBD1 matching over 9 bases. The germline gives CDR1 SEHNR, CDR2 FQNEAQ (reference sequence). This CDR3 is built from 14 residues. V was pared by 5 bases and J by 7 bases, with 5 bases of the junction left unmatched. The CDR3 bases are TGTGCCAGCAGCGGACAGGGGCGCGGTGAAAAACTGTTTTTT. Protein product: CASSGQGRGEKLFF. Combining the CDR3 with reference TRBV7-9 and TRBJ1-4 gives the whole variable domain DTGVSQNPRHKITKRGQNVTFRCDPISEHNRLYWYRQTLGQGPEFLTYFQNEAQLEKSRLLSDRFSAERPKGSFSTLEIQRTEQGDSAMYLCASSGQGRGEKLFFGSGTQLSVL.

In DNA form, the CDR3 reads TGTGCCAGCTCACCCGACAGAGTAAACACTGAAGCTTTCTTT. It translates to CASSPDRVNTEAFF. This chain links TRBV18 with TRBJ1-1; D possibly corresponds to TRBD1 (5 bases). The germline V and J ends were trimmed by 3 bases and 2 bases, with 10 bases remaining between them. The CDR3 consists of 14 residues. Germline assignment: CDR1 KGHSH and CDR2 LQKENI. Together with reference TRBV18 and TRBJ1-1, the CDR3 gives the full variable domain: NAGVMQNPRHLVRRRGQEARLRCSPMKGHSHVYWYRQLPEEGLKFMVYLQKENIIDESGMPKERFSAEFPKEGPSILRIQQVVRGDSAAYFCASSPDRVNTEAFFGQGTRLTVV.

This clone came up a few times. This sequence joins TRBV6-6 and TRBJ2-7, with TRBD2 matching 8 bases. CDR3 length: 16 amino acids. CDR1 MNHNY and CDR2 SVGAGI come from the germline V gene (reference sequence). Trimming removed 2 bases from V and 6 bases from J; junction bases left unmatched: 12. The CDR3 DNA is TGTGCCAGCAGTTACCCGAGCGGGAGAACCGAGTCCGAGCAGTACTTC. Translation: CASSYPSGRTESEQYF.

This chain links TRBV18 with TRBJ1-3; perhaps TRBD1 as D (5 bases). This CDR3 is 14 amino acids long. Germline V gene lookup returns CDR1 KGHSH and CDR2 LQKENI. With 8 bases removed from V and 1 base from J, the gap between germline ends came to 12 bases. CDR3 DNA: TGTGCCAGCGCCAATCAGGGTTCTGGAAACACCATATATTTT. This translates into CASANQGSGNTIYF.

The chain couples TRBV11-2 to TRBJ2-3; 7 bases are shared with TRBD2. The CDR3 contains 16 residues. V gave up 4 bases and J gave up 2 bases; unmatched junction bases: 9. Germline V gene sequence: CDR1 SGHAT, CDR2 FQNNGV. The DNA for the CDR3 is TGTGCCAGCAGCTATATGGGGGGGACCTCCACAGATACGCAGTATTTT. It is translated as CASSYMGGTSTDTQYF.

The V and J genes are TRBV28 and TRBJ2-7, with D perhaps matching TRBD1 (6 bases). Germline V lookup: CDR1 MDHEN, CDR2 SYDVKM. The CDR3 is 14 amino acids. Trimming took off 5 bases at V and 2 bases at J, with 13 bases between the two ends. CDR3 region: CASSNSGAAYEQYF. The CDR3 DNA is TGTGCCAGCAGTAACTCAGGGGCGGCCTACGAGCAGTACTTC.

This chain connects TRBV9 to TRBJ1-5; 8 positions match TRBD1. V lost 1 base to trimming and J lost 6 bases; unmatched junction nucleotides: 6. The CDR3 loop spans 15 amino acids. Germline CDR1 SGDLS, CDR2 YYNGEE. CDR3 nucleotide sequence: TGTGCCAGCAGCGTAACCGACAGGGGAGGTCAGCCCCAGCATTTT. Its protein product is CASSVTDRGGQPQHF.

The chain has TRBV7-8 and TRBJ1-3; possibly TRBD1 for D (6 bases). V was pared by 0 bases and J by 2 bases, with 14 bases between. The CDR3 spans 17 residues. Germline CDR1 and CDR2: SGHVS and FQNEAQ. CDR3 sequence reads: CASSLALRGKAGNTIYF. CDR3 coding DNA: TGTGCCAGCAGCTTAGCGCTCAGGGGAAAAGCTGGAAACACCATATATTTT.

The J gene is TRBJ2-3, the V gene TRBV25-1; TRBD1 matches 8 bases. The CDR3 has 18 residues. V shed 3 bases and J 0 bases; nucleotides not matched to a gene: 11. CDR1 and CDR2 (germline): MGHDK, SYGVNS. As DNA, the CDR3 is TGTGCCAGCAGTGAGGTTCGGGCAGGGGGCAGGAGCACAGATACGCAGTATTTT. This codes for CASSEVRAGGRSTDTQYF.

This clone was detected only once. The V gene is TRBV5-1, the J gene TRBJ1-4; 11 nucleotides line up with TRBD1. The CDR3 contains 14 residues. The V gene end was trimmed by 4 bases and the J gene end by 6 bases; junction bases not matched to a gene: 2. Germline CDR1 is SGHRS and CDR2 is YFSETQ. CDR3 amino acids: CASSRDRGDEKLFF. CDR3 in DNA: TGCGCCAGCAGCCGGGACAGGGGGGATGAAAAACTGTTTTTT.

This chain uses TRBV28 with TRBJ1-2; D not certain. There are 12 residues in the CDR3. Trimming shortened V by 6 bases and J by 1 base, and 6 bases separated the two germline ends. The V gene's germline CDR1 is MDHEN and CDR2 SYDVKM. The CDR3 loop reads CASRDINYGYTF. The CDR3 DNA sequence: TGTGCCAGCAGAGACATTAACTATGGCTACACCTTC.

This chain uses TRBV27 with TRBJ1-5; no clear D gene. The V and J ends lost 3 bases and 8 bases respectively, with 14 bases between them. Germline V gene lookup returns CDR1 MNHEY and CDR2 SMNVEV (reference sequence). This CDR3 contains 14 residues. CDR3: CASSFQSGGEPQHF. CDR3 coding DNA: TGTGCCAGCAGTTTTCAGTCCGGAGGAGAGCCCCAGCATTTT.

The chain recombines TRBV27 with TRBJ2-2; 7 bases are shared with TRBD2. The CDR3 covers 13 residues. The germline gives CDR1 MNHEY, CDR2 SMNVEV (reference sequence). After removal of 5 bases from V and 4 bases from J, the junction contained 1 base not matched to a gene. The CDR3 loop is CASSRLATGELFF. CDR3 DNA sequence: TGTGCCAGCAGTAGACTAGCCACCGGGGAGCTGTTTTTT.

The chain combines TRBV19 with TRBJ1-5; D is possibly TRBD1 (6 bases). Germline assignment: CDR1 LNHDA and CDR2 SQIVND (reference sequence). The CDR3 sequence is 16 residues long. V was pared by 6 bases and J by 5 bases, with 20 bases between. The CDR3 loop reads CASRKTGTSIYQPQHF. CDR3 nucleotides: TGTGCCAGTAGGAAAACCGGGACATCAATTTATCAGCCCCAGCATTTT.

V and J are TRBV4-1 and TRBJ2-2; perhaps TRBD1 as D (5 bases). Germline assignment: CDR1 MGHRA and CDR2 YSYEKL. Trimming took 0 bases from V and 5 from J, leaving 10 bases between them. This CDR3 contains 15 residues. CDR3 sequence reads: CASSQDRAGTGELFF. Written as DNA, the CDR3 is TGCGCCAGCAGCCAAGATCGAGCAGGGACCGGGGAGCTGTTTTTT.

The genes are TRBV19 and TRBJ1-1; D gene unclear. Germline-derived CDR1 and CDR2 are LNHDA and SQIVND (reference sequence). The CDR3 extends over 11 amino acids. V lost 3 bases and J 5 bases, leaving 4 bases between the germline ends. The DNA for the CDR3 is TGTGCCAGTAGTATCATGACTGAAGCTTTCTTT. This sequence encodes CASSIMTEAFF.

The V gene is TRBV19, the J gene TRBJ1-2, with a tentative D call TRBD1 (5 bases). The CDR3 totals 13 residues. The ends were cut back, 3 bases at V and 4 bases at J, with 9 bases in the middle. From germline, CDR1 is LNHDA and CDR2 SQIVND (reference sequence). The CDR3 protein is CASSMKGAYGYTF. The CDR3 coding sequence is TGTGCCAGTAGTATGAAAGGGGCCTATGGCTACACCTTC.

The gene calls are TRBV6-6 and TRBJ2-1; no reliable D call. Germline V gene sequence: CDR1 MNHNY, CDR2 SVGAGI (reference sequence). CDR3 length: 11 amino acids. The V gene lost 6 bases and the J gene lost 8 bases, with 8 bases spanning the gap. The CDR3 is CASRERHEQFF. The CDR3 DNA reads as TGTGCCAGCAGGGAGAGACATGAGCAGTTCTTC.